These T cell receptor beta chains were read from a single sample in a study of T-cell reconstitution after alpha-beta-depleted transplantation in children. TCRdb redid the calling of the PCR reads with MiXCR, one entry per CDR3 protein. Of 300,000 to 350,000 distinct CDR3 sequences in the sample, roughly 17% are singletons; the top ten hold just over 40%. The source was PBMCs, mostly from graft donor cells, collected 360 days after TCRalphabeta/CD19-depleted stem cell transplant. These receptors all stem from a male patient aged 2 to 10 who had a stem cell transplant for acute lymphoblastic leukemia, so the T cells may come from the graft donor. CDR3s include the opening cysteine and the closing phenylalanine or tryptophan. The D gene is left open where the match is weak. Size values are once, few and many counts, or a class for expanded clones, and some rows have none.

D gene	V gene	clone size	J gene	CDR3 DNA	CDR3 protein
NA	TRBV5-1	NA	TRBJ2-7	TGCGCCAGCAGCGTAGACAGAGAGTACGAGCAGTACTTC	CASSVDREYEQYF
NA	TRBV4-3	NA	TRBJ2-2	TGCGCCAGCAGCCACAGTAGCGGCACCGGGGAGCTGTTTTTT	CASSHSSGTGELFF
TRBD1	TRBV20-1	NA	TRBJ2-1	TGCAGTGCCCCACCCGGGACAGCTTACAATGAGCAGTTCTTC	CSAPPGTAYNEQFF
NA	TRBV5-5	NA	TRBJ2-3	TGTGCCAGCAGCTTACGACTCGGGCAAGTGAGGACGCAGTATTTT	CASSLRLGQVRTQYF
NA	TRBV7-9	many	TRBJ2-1	TGTGCCAGCACCCAGATCGAGCGGCCCTACAATGAGCAGTTCTTC	CASTQIERPYNEQFF
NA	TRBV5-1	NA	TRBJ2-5	TGCGCCAGCAGACACATTGGGGAGACCCAGTACTTC	CASRHIGETQYF
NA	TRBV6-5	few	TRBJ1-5	TGTGCCAGCAGTTACTCTGGAGGGAGGGGGCCCCAGCATTTT	CASSYSGGRGPQHF
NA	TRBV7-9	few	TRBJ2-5	TGTGCCAGCAGCTTAAACGGGGGCTATGAGACCCAGTACTTC	CASSLNGGYETQYF
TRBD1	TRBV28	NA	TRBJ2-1	TGTGCCAGCAGGACGGGACAGGGTACGAATGAGCAGTTCTTC	CASRTGQGTNEQFF
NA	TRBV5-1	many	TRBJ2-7	TGCGCCAGCAGCTTTGACCGATACGAGCAGTACTTC	CASSFDRYEQYF
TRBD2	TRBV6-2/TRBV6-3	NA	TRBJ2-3	TGTGCCAGTCAGAACATCGGACTAGAAACACAAGATACGCAGTATTTT	CASQNIGLETQDTQYF
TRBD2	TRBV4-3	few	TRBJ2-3	TGCGCCAGCAGCCACCAAGGAGGACTAGCGGGTACAGATACGCAGTATTTT	CASSHQGGLAGTDTQYF
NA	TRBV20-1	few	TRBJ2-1	TGCAGTGCTAGTCGTCAGGGTGATGAGCAGTTCTTC	CSASRQGDEQFF
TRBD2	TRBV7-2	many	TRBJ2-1	TGTGCCAGCAGCTTAGTACTAGCGGATTACAATGAGCAGTTCTTC	CASSLVLADYNEQFF
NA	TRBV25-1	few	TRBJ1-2	TGTGCCAGCAGTAGAGGTGGCACCTATGGCTACACCTTC	CASSRGGTYGYTF
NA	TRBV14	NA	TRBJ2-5	TGTGCCAGCAGCCCCGCCAGGTGGGAAGAGACCCAGTACTTC	CASSPARWEETQYF
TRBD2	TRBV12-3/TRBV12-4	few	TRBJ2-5	TGTGCCAGCAGTTTAGCGGGAGGGCCGGGGGGAGAGACCCAGTACTTC	CASSLAGGPGGETQYF
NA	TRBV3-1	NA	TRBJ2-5	TGTGCCAGCAGCCAAGAACTAGGGGAAGAGACCCAGTACTTC	CASSQELGEETQYF
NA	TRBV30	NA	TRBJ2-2	TGTGCCTGGATGCCTGGCGGAAACACCGGGGAGCTGTTTTTT	CAWMPGGNTGELFF
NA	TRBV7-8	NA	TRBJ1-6	TGTGCCAGCAGTTCGGACCGGGCCAACCGTGCGGATTCACCCCTCCACTTT	CASSSDRANRADSPLHF
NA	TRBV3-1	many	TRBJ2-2	TGTGCCAGCAGCCAAGATCTGGTGTCCGGGGAGCTGTTTTTT	CASSQDLVSGELFF
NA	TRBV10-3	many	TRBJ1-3	TGTGCCATCTCGGACCCCGACTCTTCCTTCATCCTCTCTGGAAACACCATATATTTT	CAISDPDSSFILSGNTIYF
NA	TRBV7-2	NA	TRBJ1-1	TGTGCCAGCAGCTTCGACCGAACCACTGAAGCTTTCTTT	CASSFDRTTEAFF
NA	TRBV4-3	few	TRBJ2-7	TGCGCCAGCAGCCAAGGATCGGGCGGCTACGAGCAGTACTTC	CASSQGSGGYEQYF
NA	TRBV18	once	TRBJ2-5	TGTGCCAGCTCACCCCAAGCCGTAGAGACCCAGTACTTC	CASSPQAVETQYF
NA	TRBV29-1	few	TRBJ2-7	TGCAGCGTAGTCTCCTGGGGCGAAGAGTACTTC	CSVVSWGEEYF
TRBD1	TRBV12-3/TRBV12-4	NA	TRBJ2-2	TGTGCCAGCAGTTTAACCCGGACAGGGGCCGGGGAGCTGTTTTTT	CASSLTRTGAGELFF
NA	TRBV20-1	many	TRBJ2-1	TGCAGTGCGGGGGGCTACAATGAGCAGTTCTTC	CSAGGYNEQFF
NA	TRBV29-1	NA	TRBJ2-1	TGCAGCGTAGGGGCAGGGGGGCACAATGAGCAGTTCTTC	CSVGAGGHNEQFF
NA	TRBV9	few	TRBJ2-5	TGTGCCAGCAGCGTAGACCAGAGGGAGACCCAGTACTTC	CASSVDQRETQYF
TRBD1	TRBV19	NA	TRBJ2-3	TGTGCCAGCCGGGACAGGGGTCATTCAGATACGCAGTATTTT	CASRDRGHSDTQYF
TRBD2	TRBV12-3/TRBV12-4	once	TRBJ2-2	TGTGCCAGCAGTTTTCCGAAACTTAGCGGGAGGTTAACCGGGGAGCTGTTTTTT	CASSFPKLSGRLTGELFF
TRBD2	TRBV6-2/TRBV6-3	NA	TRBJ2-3	TGTGCCAGCAGTCCGGGAGGAGTGGCAGATACGCAGTATTTT	CASSPGGVADTQYF
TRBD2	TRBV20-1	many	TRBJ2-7	TGCAGTGCCCCCGGGACTAGCGGGAGTATGGGTCCCTACGAGCAGTACTTC	CSAPGTSGSMGPYEQYF
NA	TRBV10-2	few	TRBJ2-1	TGCGCCAGCAGTCCAGCGGGCAACACCCAGTTCTTC	CASSPAGNTQFF
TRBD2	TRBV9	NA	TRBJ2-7	TGTGCCAGCAGCGTAGCGACTAGCGGGACCCACGAGCAGTACTTC	CASSVATSGTHEQYF
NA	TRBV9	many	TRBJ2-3	TGTGCCAGCAGCGTAGTGGCAGATACGCAGTATTTT	CASSVVADTQYF
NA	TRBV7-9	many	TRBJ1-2	TGTGCCAGCAGCGTTGGTCTGAGTTGGACCTATGGCTACACCTTC	CASSVGLSWTYGYTF
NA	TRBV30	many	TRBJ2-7	TGTGCCTGGAGTCACCCAGGGATCTCTACCGAGCAGTACTTC	CAWSHPGISTEQYF
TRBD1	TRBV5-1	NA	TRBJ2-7	TGCGCCAGCAGCTTTCGCAGGACAGGAGTTTCCTACGAGCAGTACTTC	CASSFRRTGVSYEQYF
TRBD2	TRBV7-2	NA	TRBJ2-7	TGTGCCAGCAGCCGACAGGTCGCGGGAGGGACCTACGAGCAGTACTTC	CASSRQVAGGTYEQYF
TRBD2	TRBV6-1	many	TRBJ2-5	TGTGCCAGCAACCCAGGGAGGCTAGCGGGAGTAGGTCAAGAGACCCAGTACTTC	CASNPGRLAGVGQETQYF
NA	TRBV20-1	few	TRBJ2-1	TGCAGTGCTAGACCCGCAGGGATTAGCTCCTACAATGAGCAGTTCTTC	CSARPAGISSYNEQFF
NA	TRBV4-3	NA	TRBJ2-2	TGCGCCAGCAGCCAAGTGCAGATAAACACCGGGGAGCTGTTTTTT	CASSQVQINTGELFF
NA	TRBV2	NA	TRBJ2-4	TGTGCCAGCAGCCCTGTAGGGAAAAACATTCAGTACTTC	CASSPVGKNIQYF
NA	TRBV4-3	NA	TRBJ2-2	TGCGCCAGCAGCCAAGGGTCTATAGGGTACACCGGGGAGCTGTTTTTT	CASSQGSIGYTGELFF
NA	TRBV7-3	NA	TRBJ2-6	TGTGCCAGCAGCTTAGTCAGCCCACGGCCCCCTGGGGCCAACGTCCTGACTTTC	CASSLVSPRPPGANVLTF
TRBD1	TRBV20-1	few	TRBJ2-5	TGCAGTGCTCGTGCAGCCCCAGGGGGCGAAGAGACCCAGTACTTC	CSARAAPGGEETQYF
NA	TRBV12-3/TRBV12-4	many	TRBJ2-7	TGTGCCAGCAGTTTACTAGATTCGGACTACGAGCAGTACTTC	CASSLLDSDYEQYF
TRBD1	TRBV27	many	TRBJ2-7	TGTGCCAGCAGTTGGAAGGGACAGGTGGGTTACGAGCAGTACTTC	CASSWKGQVGYEQYF
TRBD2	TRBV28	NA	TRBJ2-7	TGTGCCAGCAGTTTCGGTTTAGGCGGGAGTTCCTACGAGCAGTACTTC	CASSFGLGGSSYEQYF
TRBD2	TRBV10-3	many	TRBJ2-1	TGTGCCATCAGCCGCGGGAGGGTAGAGAACAATGAGCAGTTCTTC	CAISRGRVENNEQFF
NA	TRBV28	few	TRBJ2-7	TGTGCCAGCAGCCGGGTGAGGTCGGGGGTCTACGAGCAGTACTTC	CASSRVRSGVYEQYF
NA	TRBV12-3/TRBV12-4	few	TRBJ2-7	TGTGCCAGCAGTTTAGCCCTGCCTGGTGGGGAGCAGTACTTC	CASSLALPGGEQYF